This T cell receptor (beta chain) comes out of a study of CD8 T cells in Susac syndrome. Study information: When blood was drawn, patients with Susac syndrome were on intravenous immunoglobulin alone, on corticosteroids, or therapy-naive.

Regarding this clonotype: Its antigen is unidentified.

Study-level points and caveats: The CD4+ T cell repertoires, which came from Susac syndrome patients, showed no sign of clonal expansion. It was acknowledged in the study that its TCR sequencing and HLA analysis involved a relatively small number of individuals.

The RNA, roughly 0.45 to 1 ug, was put through reverse transcription using random hexamers. Amplification of the TCR beta CDR3 was carried out by immunoSEQ multiplex PCR, which spanned a total of 54 Vbeta and 13 Jbeta segments. MiXCR, applied by TCRdb to the immunoSEQ multiplex PCR reads, yields one record per CDR3 protein. The sample lists over 150,000 distinct CDR3 sequences, about 94% occurring once. Specimen: CD4+ T cells from PBMCs. This TCR was sampled from a human donor with Susac syndrome.

Written as DNA, the CDR3 is TGTGCCACAACACCCGCTAGCACAGATACGCAGTATTTT. It encodes CATTPASTDTQYF. This sequence joins TRBV30 and TRBJ2-3; no firm D call. The germline V gene encodes CDR1 GTSNPN and CDR2 SVGIG (reference sequence). The CDR3 has 13 amino acids. V lost 8 bases to trimming and J lost 0 bases, with 12 bases between them.